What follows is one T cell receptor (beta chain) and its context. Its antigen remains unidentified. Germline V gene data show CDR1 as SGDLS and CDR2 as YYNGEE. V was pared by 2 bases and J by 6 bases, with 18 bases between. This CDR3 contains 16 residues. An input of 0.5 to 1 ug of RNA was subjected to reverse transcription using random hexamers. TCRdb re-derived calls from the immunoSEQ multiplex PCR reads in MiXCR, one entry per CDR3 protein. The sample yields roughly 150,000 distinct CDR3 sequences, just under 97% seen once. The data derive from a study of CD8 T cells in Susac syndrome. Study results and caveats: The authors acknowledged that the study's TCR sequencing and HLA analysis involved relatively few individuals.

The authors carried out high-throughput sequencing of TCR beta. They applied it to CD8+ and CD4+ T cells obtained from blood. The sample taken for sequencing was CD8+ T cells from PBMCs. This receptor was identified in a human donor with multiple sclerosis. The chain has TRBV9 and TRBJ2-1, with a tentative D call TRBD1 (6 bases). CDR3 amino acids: CASSVLGRGFPNEQFF. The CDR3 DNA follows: TGTGCCAGCAGCGTTTTGGGCAGGGGTTTCCCCAATGAGCAGTTCTTC.